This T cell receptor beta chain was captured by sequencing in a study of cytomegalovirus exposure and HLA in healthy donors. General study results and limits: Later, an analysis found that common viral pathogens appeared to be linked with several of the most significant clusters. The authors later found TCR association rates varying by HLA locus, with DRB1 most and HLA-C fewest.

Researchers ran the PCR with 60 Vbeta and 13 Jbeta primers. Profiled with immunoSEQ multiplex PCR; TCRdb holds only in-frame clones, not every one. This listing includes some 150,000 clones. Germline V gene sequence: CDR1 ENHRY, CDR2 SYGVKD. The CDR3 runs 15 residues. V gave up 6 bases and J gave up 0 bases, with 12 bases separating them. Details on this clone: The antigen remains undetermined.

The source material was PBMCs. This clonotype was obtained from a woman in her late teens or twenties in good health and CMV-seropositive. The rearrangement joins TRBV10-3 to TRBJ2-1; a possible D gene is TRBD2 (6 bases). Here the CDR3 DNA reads TGTGCCATCAGGAACCGGGAGAACTCCTACAATGAGCAGTTCTTC. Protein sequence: CAIRNRENSYNEQFF.